This T cell receptor beta chain came from a study of T cell responses to AZD1222 COVID-19 vaccine. Broader study findings: Just 5 or 6 AZD1222 recipients tested seropositive at baseline.

This clone was picked up one time. The antigen remains undetermined. The CDR3 length is 15 residues. V lost 5 bases and J lost 3; bases outside the gene matches: 9. CDR1 and CDR2 from the germline V gene are SGHVS and FNYEAQ. Method: immunoSEQ multiplex PCR; TCRdb's copy keeps in-frame clones and lacks some. Here the sample spans about 150,000 clones, around nine tenths being singletons. The sample was peripheral blood, taken on day 0 of AZD1222 vaccination. The receptor's source is an adult in good health. The chain links TRBV7-6 to TRBJ2-7, with TRBD1 matching over 8 bases. The CDR3 region has the DNA TGTGCCAGCAGCGCAGGGACAGGATCGATCTACGAGCAGTACTTC. This encodes CASSAGTGSIYEQYF.